What follows are 12 T cell receptor beta chains derived from one specimen sequenced in a study of T cell repertoires in cytomegalovirus infection. TCRdb analysed the reads with MiXCR anew, one entry per CDR3 protein. The table includes around 740,000 distinct CDR3 sequences, about a third detected once. Sequencing was carried out using PBMCs. Every receptor here comes from a human donor in good health (CMV status not recorded). Some clones in this sample may be carry-over from other donors' samples.

This clonotype appeared once. The rearrangement joins TRBV19 to TRBJ1-5, with TRBD1 matching 9 bases. Trimming cost V 2 bases and J 6 bases; bases outside gene matches: 8. Per the germline V gene, CDR1 is LNHDA and CDR2 is SQIVND (reference sequence). The CDR3 is made up of 16 amino acids. CDR3 in amino acids: CASSILGQGGSQPQHF. CDR3 nucleotides: TGTGCCAGTAGTATATTGGGACAGGGAGGCAGTCAGCCCCAGCATTTT.

In this sample, this clonotype turned up a few times. The V and J genes are TRBV10-3 and TRBJ2-7, with D perhaps matching TRBD2 (5 bases). The germline CDR1 and CDR2 sequences are ENHRY and SYGVKD. V shed 4 bases and J shed 1 base, with 8 bases lying between them. The CDR3 is made up of 13 amino acids. The CDR3 region has the DNA TGTGCCATCAGTGCGTGGGAGTCCTACGAGCAGTACTTC. Translation gives CAISAWESYEQYF.

This clonotype was detected only a few times. The V call is TRBV28, the J call TRBJ1-5, with D tentatively TRBD1 (6 bases). V lost 8 bases, J lost 4 bases, and 24 bases lay in between. This CDR3 region has 17 residues. CDR1 is MDHEN and CDR2 is SYDVKM in the germline V gene. CDR3 bases: TGTGCCAGCTACCCGTACCCACAGGGAAATAGGAATCAGCCCCAGCATTTT. Protein sequence: CASYPYPQGNRNQPQHF.

J is TRBJ2-7 and V is TRBV28, with D possibly matching TRBD1 (5 bases). The CDR3 runs 15 residues. Germline values: CDR1 MDHEN, CDR2 SYDVKM. The ends were cut back, 5 bases at V and 6 bases at J, with 20 bases in the middle. CDR3 in amino acids: CASSPASQGWSEQYF. CDR3 DNA sequence: TGTGCCAGCAGTCCCGCCTCGCAGGGATGGTCCGAGCAGTACTTC.

This clonotype was seen at least ten times. This sequence joins TRBV7-8 and TRBJ2-3; D possibly corresponds to TRBD2 (5 bases). V lost 0 bases, J lost 7 bases, and 14 bases lay in between. Germline V gives CDR1 SGHVS, CDR2 FQNEAQ. This CDR3 is 15 amino acids long. CDR3 protein: CASSLAEANLYTQYF. CDR3 sequence (DNA): TGTGCCAGCAGCTTAGCGGAGGCGAACCTCTATACGCAGTATTTT.

As to this clonotype: A single base separates this from a much larger clone, so it may be a read error. Lacking the conserved final phenylalanine or tryptophan, this CDR3 likely reflects a read error. The chain links TRBV7-2 to TRBJ1-2, with unresolved D. Germline values: CDR1 SGHTA, CDR2 FQGNSA. Deletions cut 0 bases from V and 7 bases from J, with 15 bases between. The length of the CDR3 is 15 residues. The CDR3 reads CASSLALTATGGYTL. Here the CDR3 DNA reads TGTGCCAGCAGCTTAGCGCTAACGGCCACGGGTGGCTACACCCTC.

The V gene is TRBV11-2, the J gene TRBJ1-2; D might be TRBD1 (6 bases). V shed 4 bases and J shed 7 bases, with 22 bases lying between them. Germline V gives CDR1 SGHAT, CDR2 FQNNGV. The CDR3 contains 16 residues. CDR3 in amino acids: CASSSLRGTLNAGYTF. The DNA for the CDR3 is TGTGCCAGCAGCTCCCTAAGGGGGACGCTGAATGCTGGCTACACCTTC.

The rearrangement links TRBV4-2 to TRBJ1-5, with D possibly being TRBD1 (5 bases). Germline values: CDR1 LGHNA, CDR2 YNFKEQ. V was trimmed by 3 bases and J by 6 bases, leaving 12 bases between them. The CDR3 has 14 residues. The CDR3 DNA reads TGTGCCAGCAGCCACGGCAGGGAGGGTCAGCCCCAGCATTTT. Its translation is CASSHGREGQPQHF.

The rearrangement links TRBV15 to TRBJ1-1; no clear D. The CDR3 covers 14 residues. V gave up 0 bases and J gave up 11 bases, with 16 bases separating them. Germline CDR1 LNHNV, CDR2 YYDKDF (reference sequence). The CDR3 region has the DNA TGTGCCACCAGCAGAGATCAGCAAAAATATTCGGCTTTCTTT. This gives the protein CATSRDQQKYSAFF. Complete variable domain (other parts from reference TRBV15 and TRBJ1-1): DAMVIQNPRYQVTQFGKPVTLSCSQTLNHNVMYWYQQKSSQAPKLLFHYYDKDFNNEADTPDNFQSRRPNTSFCFLDIRSPGLGDTAMYLCATSRDQQKYSAFFGQGTRLTVV.

This chain connects TRBV6-1 to TRBJ1-5; D might be TRBD1 (5 bases). Germline-derived CDR1 and CDR2 are MNHNS and SASEGT. The V end lost 6 bases, the J end lost 6 bases, and 15 bases lay between the germline ends. This CDR3 contains 14 residues. The CDR3 DNA reads as TGTGCCAGCAGCGAGGCGGGGCAGAGTCAGCCCCAGCATTTT. Amino acid sequence: CASSEAGQSQPQHF.

This rearrangement joins TRBV6-8 to TRBJ1-1; 10 bases are shared with TRBD1. From germline, CDR1 is MNHGY and CDR2 SAAAGT. V was pared by 10 bases and J by 3 bases, with 17 bases of the junction left unmatched. CDR3 length equals 17 residues. CDR3 loop: CAIRDRDRGSFYTEAFF. The DNA for the CDR3 is TGTGCCATCAGAGACCGGGACAGGGGATCATTTTACACTGAAGCTTTCTTT.

This clonotype was recorded at least ten times. This chain links TRBV7-2 with TRBJ1-6, with D uncertain. V was pared by 5 bases and J by 0 bases, with 29 bases between. CDR1 and CDR2 (germline): SGHTA, FQGNSA. The CDR3 spans 22 residues. The CDR3 spells CASSQWLQDTEHRSSYNSPLHF. The CDR3, as DNA: TGTGCCAGCAGCCAATGGCTGCAGGATACCGAACATAGGAGCTCCTATAATTCACCCCTCCACTTT.